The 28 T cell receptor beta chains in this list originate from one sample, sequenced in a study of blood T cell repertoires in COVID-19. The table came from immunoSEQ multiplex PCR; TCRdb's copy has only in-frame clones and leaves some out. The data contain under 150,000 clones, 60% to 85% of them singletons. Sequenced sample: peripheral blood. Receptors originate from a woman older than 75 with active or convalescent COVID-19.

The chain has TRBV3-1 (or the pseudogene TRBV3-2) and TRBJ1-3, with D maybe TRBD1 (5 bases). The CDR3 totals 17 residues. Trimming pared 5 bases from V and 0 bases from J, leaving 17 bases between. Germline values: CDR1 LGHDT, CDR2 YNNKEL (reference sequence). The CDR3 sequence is CASSVHRPARSGNTIYF. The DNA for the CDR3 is TGTGCCAGCAGCGTCCACAGGCCTGCTCGCTCTGGAAACACCATATATTTT.

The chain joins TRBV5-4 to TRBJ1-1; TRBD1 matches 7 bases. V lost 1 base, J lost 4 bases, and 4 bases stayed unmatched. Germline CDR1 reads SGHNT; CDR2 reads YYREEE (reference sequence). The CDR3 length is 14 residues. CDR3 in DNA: TGTGCCAGCAGCTTGTTGACAGGGCGCACTGAAGCTTTCTTT. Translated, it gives CASSLLTGRTEAFF.

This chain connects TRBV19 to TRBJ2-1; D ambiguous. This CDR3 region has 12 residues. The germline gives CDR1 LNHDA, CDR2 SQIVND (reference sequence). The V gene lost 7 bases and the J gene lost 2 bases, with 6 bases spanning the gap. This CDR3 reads CASISTYNEQFF. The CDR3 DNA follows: TGTGCCAGTATCTCTACCTACAATGAGCAGTTCTTC.

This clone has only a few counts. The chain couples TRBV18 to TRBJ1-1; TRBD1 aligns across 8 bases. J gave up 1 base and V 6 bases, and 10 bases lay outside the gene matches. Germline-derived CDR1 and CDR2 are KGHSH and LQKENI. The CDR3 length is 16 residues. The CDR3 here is CASSPGQVSGNTEAFF. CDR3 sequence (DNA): TGTGCCAGCTCGCCGGGACAGGTATCCGGGAACACTGAAGCTTTCTTT. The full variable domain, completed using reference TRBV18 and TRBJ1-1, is NAGVMQNPRHLVRRRGQEARLRCSPMKGHSHVYWYRQLPEEGLKFMVYLQKENIIDESGMPKERFSAEFPKEGPSILRIQQVVRGDSAAYFCASSPGQVSGNTEAFFGQGTRLTVV.

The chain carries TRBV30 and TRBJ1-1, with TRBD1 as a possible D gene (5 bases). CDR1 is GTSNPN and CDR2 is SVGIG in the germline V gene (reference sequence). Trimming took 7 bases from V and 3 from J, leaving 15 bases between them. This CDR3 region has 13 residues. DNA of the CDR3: TGTGCCTCCTTCGGGGGTCGTGACACTGAAGCTTTCTTT. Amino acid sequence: CASFGGRDTEAFF.

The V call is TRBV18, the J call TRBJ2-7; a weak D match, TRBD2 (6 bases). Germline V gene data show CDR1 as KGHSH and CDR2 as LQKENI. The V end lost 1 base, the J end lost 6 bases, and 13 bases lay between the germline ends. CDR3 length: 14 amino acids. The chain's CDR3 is CASSPRRGSVEQYF. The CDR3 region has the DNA TGTGCCAGCTCACCACGGAGGGGTTCGGTCGAGCAGTACTTC.

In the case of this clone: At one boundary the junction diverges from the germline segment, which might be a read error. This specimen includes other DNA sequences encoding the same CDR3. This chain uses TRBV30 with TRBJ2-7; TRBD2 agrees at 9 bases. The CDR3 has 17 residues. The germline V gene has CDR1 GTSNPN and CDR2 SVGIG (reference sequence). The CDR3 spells CAWSAAWSSGVPYEQYF. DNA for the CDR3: TGCGCCTGGAGTGCGGCATGGTCTAGCGGGGTCCCCTACGAGCAGTACTTC.

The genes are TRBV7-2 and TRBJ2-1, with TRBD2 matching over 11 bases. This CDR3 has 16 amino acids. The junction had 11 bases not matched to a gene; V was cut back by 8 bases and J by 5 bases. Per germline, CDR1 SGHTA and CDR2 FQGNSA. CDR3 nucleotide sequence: TGTGCCAGCGCTACCTCGGGACTAGCGGTAAACAATGAGCAGTTCTTC. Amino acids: CASATSGLAVNNEQFF.

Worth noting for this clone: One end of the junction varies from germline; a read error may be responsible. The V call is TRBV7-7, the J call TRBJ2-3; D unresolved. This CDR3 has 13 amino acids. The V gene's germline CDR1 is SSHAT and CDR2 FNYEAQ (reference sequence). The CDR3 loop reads CASSSRVTDTQYF. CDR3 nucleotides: TGTGCTAGCAGCTCCCGAGTCACAGATACGCAGTATTTT.

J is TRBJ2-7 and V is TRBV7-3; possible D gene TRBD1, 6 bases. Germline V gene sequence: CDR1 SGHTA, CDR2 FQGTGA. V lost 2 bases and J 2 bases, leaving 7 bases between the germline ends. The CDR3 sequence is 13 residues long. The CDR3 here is CASSLGQPYEQYF. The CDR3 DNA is TGTGCCAGCAGCTTAGGACAGCCCTACGAGCAGTACTTC.

In DNA form, the CDR3 reads TGCACCAGCAGCCTGATGACAGGGTGGGGGGAGACTGAAGCTTTCTTT. It encodes CTSSLMTGWGETEAFF. This chain joins TRBV1 and TRBJ1-1; the table's TRBD1 call for D was not verified on the DNA. TRBV1 is reported as a pseudogene. CDR3 length: 16 amino acids.

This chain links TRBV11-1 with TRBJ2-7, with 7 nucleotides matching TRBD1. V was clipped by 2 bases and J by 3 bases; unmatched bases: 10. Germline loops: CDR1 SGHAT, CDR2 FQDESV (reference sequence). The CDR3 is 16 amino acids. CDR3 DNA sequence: TGTGCCAGCAGCTTAAACCGGGACAGCGTATTCTACGAGCAGTACTTC. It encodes CASSLNRDSVFYEQYF.

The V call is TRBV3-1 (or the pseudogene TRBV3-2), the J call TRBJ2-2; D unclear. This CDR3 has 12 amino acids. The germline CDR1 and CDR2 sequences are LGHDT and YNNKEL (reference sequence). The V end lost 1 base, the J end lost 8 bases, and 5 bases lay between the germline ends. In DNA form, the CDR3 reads TGTGCCAGCAGCCAAGGCCGGGGGGAGCTGTTTTTT. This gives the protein CASSQGRGELFF.

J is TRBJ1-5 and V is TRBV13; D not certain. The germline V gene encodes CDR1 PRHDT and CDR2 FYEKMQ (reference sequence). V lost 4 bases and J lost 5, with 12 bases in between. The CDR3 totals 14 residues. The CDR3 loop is CASSSRSADQPQHF. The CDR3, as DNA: TGTGCCAGCAGCTCACGGTCAGCGGATCAGCCCCAGCATTTT.

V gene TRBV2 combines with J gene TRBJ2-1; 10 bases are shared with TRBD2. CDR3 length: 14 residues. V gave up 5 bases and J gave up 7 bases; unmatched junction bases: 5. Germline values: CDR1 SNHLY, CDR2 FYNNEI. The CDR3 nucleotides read TGTGCCAGCAGTATGCTGGGACTAGCGAATGAGCAGTTCTTC. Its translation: CASSMLGLANEQFF.

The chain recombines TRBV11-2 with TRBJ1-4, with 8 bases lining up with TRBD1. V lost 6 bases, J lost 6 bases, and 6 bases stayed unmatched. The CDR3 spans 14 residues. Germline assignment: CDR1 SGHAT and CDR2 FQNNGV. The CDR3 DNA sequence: TGTGCCAGCAGACAACAGGGGGGGTATGAAAAACTGTTTTTT. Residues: CASRQQGGYEKLFF.

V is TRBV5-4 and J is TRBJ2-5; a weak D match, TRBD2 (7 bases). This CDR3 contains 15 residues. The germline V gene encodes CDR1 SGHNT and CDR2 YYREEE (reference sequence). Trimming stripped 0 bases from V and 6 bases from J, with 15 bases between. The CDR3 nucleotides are TGTGCCAGCAGCTTGGCCGGGGGGCGCATGCAGACCCAGTACTTC. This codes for CASSLAGGRMQTQYF.

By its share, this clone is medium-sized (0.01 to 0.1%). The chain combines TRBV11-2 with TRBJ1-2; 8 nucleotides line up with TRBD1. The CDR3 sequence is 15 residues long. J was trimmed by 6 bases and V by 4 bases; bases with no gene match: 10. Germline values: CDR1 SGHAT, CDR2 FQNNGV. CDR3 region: CASSSLGQGRHGYTF. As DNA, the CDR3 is TGTGCCAGCAGCTCGCTCGGACAGGGCCGCCATGGCTACACCTTC.

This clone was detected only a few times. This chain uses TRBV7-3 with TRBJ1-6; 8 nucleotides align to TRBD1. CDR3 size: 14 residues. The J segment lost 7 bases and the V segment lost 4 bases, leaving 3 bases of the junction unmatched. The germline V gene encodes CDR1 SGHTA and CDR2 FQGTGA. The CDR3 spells CASSSQGGNSPLHF. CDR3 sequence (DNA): TGTGCCAGCAGCTCACAGGGGGGGAATTCACCCCTCCACTTT.

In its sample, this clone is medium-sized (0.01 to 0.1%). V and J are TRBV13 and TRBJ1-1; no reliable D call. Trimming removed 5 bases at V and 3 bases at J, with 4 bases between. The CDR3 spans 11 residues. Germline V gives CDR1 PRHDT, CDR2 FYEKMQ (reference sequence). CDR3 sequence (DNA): TGTGCCAGCAGCGCGGACACTGAAGCTTTCTTT. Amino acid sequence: CASSADTEAFF.

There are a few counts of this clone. As DNA, the CDR3 is TGTGCCAGCAGCTTTCGGAAAATGGGGACAGGATCTTCCTACGAGCAGTACTTC. This translates into CASSFRKMGTGSSYEQYF. The V call is TRBV7-8, the J call TRBJ2-7; 8 nucleotides line up with TRBD1. The junction had 14 bases not matched to a gene; V was cut back by 3 bases and J by 1 base. The CDR3 runs 18 residues. Germline V CDR1 and CDR2: SGHVS, FQNEAQ.

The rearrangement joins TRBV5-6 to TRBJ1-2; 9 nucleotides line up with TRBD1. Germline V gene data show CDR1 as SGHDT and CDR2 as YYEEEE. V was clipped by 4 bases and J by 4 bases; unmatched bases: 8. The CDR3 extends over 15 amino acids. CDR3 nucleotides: TGTGCCAGCAGCGCACTGACAGGGGGTCCCTATGGCTACACCTTC. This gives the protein CASSALTGGPYGYTF.

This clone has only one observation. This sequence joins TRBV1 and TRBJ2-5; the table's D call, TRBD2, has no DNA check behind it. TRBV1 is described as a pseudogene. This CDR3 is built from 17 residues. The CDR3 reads CTSSQDRVRGHQETQYF. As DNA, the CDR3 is TGCACCAGCAGCCAAGATCGGGTGCGGGGGCACCAAGAGACCCAGTACTTC.

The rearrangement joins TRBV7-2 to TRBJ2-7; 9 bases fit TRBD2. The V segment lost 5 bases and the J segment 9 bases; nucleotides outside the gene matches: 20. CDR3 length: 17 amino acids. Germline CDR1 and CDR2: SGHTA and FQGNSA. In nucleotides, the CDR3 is TGTGCCAGCAGCGCGACGTCGGGGCACCAGCGGGGGGTAGCGCAGTACTTC. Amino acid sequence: CASSATSGHQRGVAQYF. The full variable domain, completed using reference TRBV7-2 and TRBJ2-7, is GAGVSQSPSNKVTEKGKDVELRCDPISGHTALYWYRQSLGQGLEFLIYFQGNSAPDKSGLPSDRFSAERTGGSVSTLTIQRTQQEDSAVYLCASSATSGHQRGVAQYFGPGTRLTVT.

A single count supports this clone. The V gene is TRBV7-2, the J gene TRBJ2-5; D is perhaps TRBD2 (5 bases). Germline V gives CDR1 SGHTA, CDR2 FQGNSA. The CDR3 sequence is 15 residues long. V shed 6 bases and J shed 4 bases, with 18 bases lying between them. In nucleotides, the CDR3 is TGTGCCAGCAGGCGAACTAGAGACTTACGAGAGACCCAGTACTTC. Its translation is CASRRTRDLRETQYF.

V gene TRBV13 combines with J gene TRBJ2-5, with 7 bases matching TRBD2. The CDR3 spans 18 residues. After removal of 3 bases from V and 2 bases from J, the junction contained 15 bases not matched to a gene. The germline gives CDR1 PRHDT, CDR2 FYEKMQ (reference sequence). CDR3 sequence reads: CASSFFIVRGRPQETQYF. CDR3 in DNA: TGTGCCAGCAGCTTTTTTATAGTGCGCGGGAGACCTCAAGAGACCCAGTACTTC. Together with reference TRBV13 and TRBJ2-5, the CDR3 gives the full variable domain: AAGVIQSPRHLIKEKRETATLKCYPIPRHDTVYWYQQGPGQDPQFLISFYEKMQSDKGSIPDRFSAQQFSDYHSELNMSSLELGDSALYFCASSFFIVRGRPQETQYFGPGTRLLVL.

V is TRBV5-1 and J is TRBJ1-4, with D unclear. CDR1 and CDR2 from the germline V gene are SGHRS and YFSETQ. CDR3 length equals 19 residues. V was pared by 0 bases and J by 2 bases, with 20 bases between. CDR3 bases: TGCGCCAGCAGCTTGGACGATATGATGGCTATGGAGACTAATGAAAAACTGTTTTTT. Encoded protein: CASSLDDMMAMETNEKLFF.

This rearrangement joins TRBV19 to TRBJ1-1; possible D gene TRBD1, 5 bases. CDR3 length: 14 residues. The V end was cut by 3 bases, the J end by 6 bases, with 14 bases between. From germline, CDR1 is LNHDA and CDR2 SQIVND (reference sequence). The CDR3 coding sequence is TGTGCCAGTAGTATGTTCGGGGGTAATCCTGAAGCTTTCTTT. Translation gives CASSMFGGNPEAFF.